Listed below are T cell receptor beta chains from one sample, sequenced in a study of early T cells in non-severe SARS-CoV-2 infection. TCRdb ran MiXCR on the 5' RACE reads and lists one entry per CDR3 protein. This table has some 26,000 distinct CDR3 sequences, around 4% appearing once. Sequencing used whole blood. The receptors originated from an adult who was a healthcare worker with PCR-confirmed SARS-CoV-2 infection or an uninfected control (not recorded which). CDR3s include the opening cysteine and the closing phenylalanine or tryptophan. Fields, in order: CDR3 length, V gene, D gene, J gene, clone size, CDR3 DNA, CDR3 protein. D genes are given only for firm matches. Clone sizes are given selectively: once, few, many, or a class where the clone is expanded.

>14|TRBV6-6|-|TRBJ1-5|-
TGTGCCAGCTGGCTCGCCTGGGGGTATCAGCCCCAGCATTTT
CASWLAWGYQPQHF
>16|TRBV20-1|-|TRBJ2-1|many
TGCAGTGCTAGAGATTGGAAGCGGGTAGACTACAATGAGCAGTTCTTC
CSARDWKRVDYNEQFF
>15|TRBV19|-|TRBJ2-1|-
TGTGCCAGTAGACCCGGTGGGGTAGGGTACAATGAGCAGTTCTTC
CASRPGGVGYNEQFF
>13|TRBV12-3/TRBV12-4|TRBD2|TRBJ2-7|many
TGTGCCAGCAGTCAACTTAGCGGGACCGAGCAGTACTTC
CASSQLSGTEQYF
>14|TRBV10-1|TRBD1|TRBJ2-3|-
TGCGCCAGCAGTGGGACAGGGATCACAGATACGCAGTATTTT
CASSGTGITDTQYF
>14|TRBV6-6|-|TRBJ2-3|many
TGTGCCAGCAGTTCGTCGTTCCTACAGGATACGCAGTATTTT
CASSSSFLQDTQYF
>13|TRBV5-1|TRBD1|TRBJ2-5|few
TGCGCCAGCGGACAGGGGGCAAGAGAGACCCAGTACTTC
CASGQGARETQYF
>14|TRBV6-6|-|TRBJ1-5|many
TGTGCCAGTAATGGGGGGGCGGGATTGCAGCCCCAGCATTTT
CASNGGAGLQPQHF
>15|TRBV28|-|TRBJ2-6|many
TGTGCCAGCAGTTCCCTGGCCCTTGGGGCCAACGTCCTGACTTTC
CASSSLALGANVLTF
>15|TRBV7-2|-|TRBJ2-3|-
TGTGCCAGCAGCCCAGGGGCTTACACCACAGATACGCAGTATTTT
CASSPGAYTTDTQYF
>14|TRBV10-3|-|TRBJ1-5|-
TGTGCCATCAGTGAGTCAATCCGGAATCAGCCCCAGCATTTT
CAISESIRNQPQHF
>17|TRBV20-1|-|TRBJ2-3|many
TGCAGTGCTTCCATATACACAATAGCGGAGAGCACAGATACGCAGTATTTT
CSASIYTIAESTDTQYF
>13|TRBV28|-|TRBJ2-7|many
TGTGCCAGCAAAAGGACCTTGGGCTACGAGCAGTACTTC
CASKRTLGYEQYF